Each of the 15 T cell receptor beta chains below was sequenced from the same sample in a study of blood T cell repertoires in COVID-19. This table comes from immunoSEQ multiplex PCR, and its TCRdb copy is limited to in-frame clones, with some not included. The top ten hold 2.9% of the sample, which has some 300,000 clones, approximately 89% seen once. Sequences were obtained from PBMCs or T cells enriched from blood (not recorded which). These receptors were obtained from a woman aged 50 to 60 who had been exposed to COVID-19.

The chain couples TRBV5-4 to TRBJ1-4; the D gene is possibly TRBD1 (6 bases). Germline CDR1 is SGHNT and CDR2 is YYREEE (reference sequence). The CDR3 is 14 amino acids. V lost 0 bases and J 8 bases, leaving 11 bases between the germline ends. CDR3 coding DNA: TGTGCCAGCAGCTTGGTGGGGGCCGGGGAAAAACTGTTTTTT. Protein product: CASSLVGAGEKLFF.

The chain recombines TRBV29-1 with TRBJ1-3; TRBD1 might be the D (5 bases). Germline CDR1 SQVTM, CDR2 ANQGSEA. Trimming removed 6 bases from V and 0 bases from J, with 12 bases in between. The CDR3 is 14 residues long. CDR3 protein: CSVQTASSGNTIYF. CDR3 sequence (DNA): TGCAGCGTCCAGACAGCGAGCTCTGGAAACACCATATATTTT.

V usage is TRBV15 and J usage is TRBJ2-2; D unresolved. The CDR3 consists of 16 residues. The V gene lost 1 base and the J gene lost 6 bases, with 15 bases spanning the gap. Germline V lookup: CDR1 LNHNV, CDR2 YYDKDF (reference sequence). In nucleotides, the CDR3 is TGTGCCACCAGCAGAGCTTCCTTCGGTTCCCCCGGGGAGCTGTTTTTT. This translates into CATSRASFGSPGELFF.

The CDR3 DNA sequence: TGTGCCAGCAGTTACAGTCAGGCGAACACCGGGGAGCTGTTTTTT. It translates to CASSYSQANTGELFF. This chain links TRBV6-5 with TRBJ2-2; D gene ambiguous. Looked up from germline, CDR1 is MNHEY and CDR2 is SVGAGI. CDR3 size: 15 residues. Trimming left V 2 bases short and J 0 bases short, with 7 bases between.

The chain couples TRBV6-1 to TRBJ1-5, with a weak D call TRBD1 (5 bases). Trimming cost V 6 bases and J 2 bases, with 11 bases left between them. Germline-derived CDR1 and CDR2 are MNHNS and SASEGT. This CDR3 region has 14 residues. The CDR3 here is CASRARDGNQPQHF. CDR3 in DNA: TGTGCCAGCAGAGCCAGGGATGGCAATCAGCCCCAGCATTTT.

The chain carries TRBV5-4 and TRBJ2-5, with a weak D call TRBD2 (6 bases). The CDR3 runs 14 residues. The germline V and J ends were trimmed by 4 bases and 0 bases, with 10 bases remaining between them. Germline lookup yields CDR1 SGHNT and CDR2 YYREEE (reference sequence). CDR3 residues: CASSPGGNQETQYF. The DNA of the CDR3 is TGTGCCAGCAGCCCCGGAGGGAACCAAGAGACCCAGTACTTC.

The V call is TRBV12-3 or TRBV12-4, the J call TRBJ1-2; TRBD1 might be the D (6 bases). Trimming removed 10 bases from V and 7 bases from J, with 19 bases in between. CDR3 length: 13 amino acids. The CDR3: CANGEQGVSGYTF. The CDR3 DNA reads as TGTGCCAACGGGGAACAGGGTGTTTCTGGCTACACCTTC.

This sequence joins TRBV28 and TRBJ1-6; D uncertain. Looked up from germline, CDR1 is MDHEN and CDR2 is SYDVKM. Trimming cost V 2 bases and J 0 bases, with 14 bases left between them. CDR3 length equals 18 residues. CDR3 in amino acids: CASSLGRPELSYNSPLHF. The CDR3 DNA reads TGTGCCAGCAGTTTAGGTCGTCCTGAACTCTCCTATAATTCACCCCTCCACTTT.

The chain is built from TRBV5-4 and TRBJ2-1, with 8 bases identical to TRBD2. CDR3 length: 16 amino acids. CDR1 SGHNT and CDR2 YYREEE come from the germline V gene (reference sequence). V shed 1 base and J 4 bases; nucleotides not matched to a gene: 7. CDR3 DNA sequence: TGTGCCAGCAGCTTGTCCGCGGGGGGAGGATACAATGAGCAGTTCTTC. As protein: CASSLSAGGGYNEQFF.

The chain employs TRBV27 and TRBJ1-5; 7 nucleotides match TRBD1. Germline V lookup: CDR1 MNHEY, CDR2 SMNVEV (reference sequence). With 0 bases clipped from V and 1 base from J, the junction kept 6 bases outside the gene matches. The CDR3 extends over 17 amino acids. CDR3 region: CASSLSGQVLSNQPQHF. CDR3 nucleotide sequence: TGTGCCAGCAGTTTATCTGGACAGGTCCTGAGCAATCAGCCCCAGCATTTT.

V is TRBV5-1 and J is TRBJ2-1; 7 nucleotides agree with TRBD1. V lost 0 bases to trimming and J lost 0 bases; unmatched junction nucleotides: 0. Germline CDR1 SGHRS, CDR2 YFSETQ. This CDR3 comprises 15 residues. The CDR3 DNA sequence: TGCGCCAGCAGCTTGGGGGACAGCTCCTACAATGAGCAGTTCTTC. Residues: CASSLGDSSYNEQFF.

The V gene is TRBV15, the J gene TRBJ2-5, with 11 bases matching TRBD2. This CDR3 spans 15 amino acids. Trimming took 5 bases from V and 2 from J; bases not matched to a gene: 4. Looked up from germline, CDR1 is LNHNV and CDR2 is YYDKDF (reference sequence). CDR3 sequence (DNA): TGTGCCACCAGCCCGGGACTAGCGGCGCAAGAGACCCAGTACTTC. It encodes CATSPGLAAQETQYF.

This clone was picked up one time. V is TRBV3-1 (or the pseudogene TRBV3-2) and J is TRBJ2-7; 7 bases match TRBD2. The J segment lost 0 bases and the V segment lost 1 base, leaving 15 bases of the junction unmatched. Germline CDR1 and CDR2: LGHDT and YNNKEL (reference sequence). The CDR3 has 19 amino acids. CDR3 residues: CASSQVRGYLKFNSYEQYF. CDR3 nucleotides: TGTGCCAGCAGCCAAGTGCGGGGGTACCTCAAATTCAACTCCTACGAGCAGTACTTC.

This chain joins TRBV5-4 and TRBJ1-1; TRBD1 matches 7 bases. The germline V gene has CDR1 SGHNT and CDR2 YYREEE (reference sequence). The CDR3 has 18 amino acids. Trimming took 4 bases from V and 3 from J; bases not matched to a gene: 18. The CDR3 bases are TGTGCCAGCAGCCCCCCGGGCCGACAGGGACTGGCGGACACTGAAGCTTTCTTT. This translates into CASSPPGRQGLADTEAFF.

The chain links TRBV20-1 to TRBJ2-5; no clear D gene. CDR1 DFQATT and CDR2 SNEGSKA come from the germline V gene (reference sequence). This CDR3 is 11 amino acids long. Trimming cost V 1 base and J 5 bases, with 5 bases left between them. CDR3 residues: CSARVMETQYF. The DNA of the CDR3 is TGCAGTGCTAGAGTAATGGAGACCCAGTACTTC.